Below, 23 T cell receptor beta chains from the same sample are listed, as sequenced in a study of OX40 agonist ivuxolimab in advanced cancers. Generated by immunoSEQ multiplex PCR, the TCRdb table keeps only in-frame clones and is missing some. This table holds around 63,000 clones, over 85% found once. The sample consisted of CD4+ or CD8+ T cells sorted from blood, taken in a trial of the OX40 agonist ivuxolimab. These receptors all come from an adult with an advanced solid tumor such as melanoma, head and neck, liver or kidney cancer.

The V gene is TRBV7-8, the J gene TRBJ1-2, with 9 bases fitting TRBD1. The CDR3 length is 16 residues. V lost 1 base to trimming and J lost 7 bases; unmatched junction nucleotides: 10. The germline CDR1 and CDR2 sequences are SGHVS and FQNEAQ. CDR3 nucleotides: TGTGCCAGCAGCTTAGAGGGGACAGGGATTTGGGGTGGCTACACCTTC. It is translated as CASSLEGTGIWGGYTF.

The genes are TRBV30 and TRBJ1-6; perhaps TRBD1 as D (6 bases). The CDR3 length is 12 residues. Germline lookup yields CDR1 GTSNPN and CDR2 SVGIG (reference sequence). V dropped 5 bases and J dropped 13 bases, with 15 bases sitting between them. The CDR3 nucleotides read TGTGCCTGGTCCCGGGGGCAGGGTCCCCTCCACTTT. Amino acid sequence: CAWSRGQGPLHF.

The chain combines TRBV7-6 with TRBJ2-7; 7 bases are shared with TRBD2. CDR1 is SGHVS, CDR2 FNYEAQ, per germline. The CDR3 extends over 13 amino acids. V dropped 3 bases and J dropped 9; count of bases not matched to a gene: 8. The CDR3, as DNA: TGTGCCAGCAGCTTGAACGCGGGAGAGACGCAGTACTTC. Translation gives CASSLNAGETQYF.

The rearrangement joins TRBV5-1 to TRBJ2-2; a possible D gene is TRBD1 (5 bases). The CDR3 is 14 residues long. Trimming left V 4 bases short and J 1 base short, with 8 bases between. Per the germline V gene, CDR1 is SGHRS and CDR2 is YFSETQ. The CDR3 DNA reads as TGCGCCAGCAGCCCTCAGGGGAACACCGGGGAGCTGTTTTTT. Translated, it gives CASSPQGNTGELFF.

V gene TRBV10-3 combines with J gene TRBJ1-5; D is unresolved. The CDR3 length is 15 residues. Germline V CDR1 and CDR2: ENHRY, SYGVKD. Between the trimmed V and J ends, which lost 10 bases and 0 bases, there was a span of 16 bases. The CDR3 is CATNNDTSSNQPQHF. The DNA of the CDR3 is TGTGCCACCAACAACGACACATCTAGCAATCAGCCCCAGCATTTT.

V usage is TRBV6-1 and J usage is TRBJ1-4, with D perhaps TRBD1 (5 bases). Germline V CDR1 and CDR2: MNHNS, SASEGT. V lost 3 bases and J lost 2, with 10 bases in between. CDR3 length: 15 residues. CDR3 amino acids: CASSDQGVTNEKLFF. The CDR3 DNA follows: TGTGCCAGCAGTGATCAAGGGGTGACTAATGAAAAACTGTTTTTT.

This chain uses TRBV5-1 with TRBJ1-2, with a possible D match to TRBD1 (6 bases). In germline, CDR1 is SGHRS, CDR2 YFSETQ. The V gene lost 5 bases and the J gene lost 6 bases, with 14 bases spanning the gap. The CDR3 sequence is 13 residues long. Here the CDR3 DNA reads TGCGCCAGCAGGGGTCCAGGGGAGGATGGCTACACCTTC. Encoded protein: CASRGPGEDGYTF.

This chain connects TRBV18 to TRBJ1-2, with D unclear. This CDR3 is 15 amino acids long. V was shortened by 1 base and J by 1 base, with 10 bases between the two germline ends. The germline V gene has CDR1 KGHSH and CDR2 LQKENI. CDR3 sequence (DNA): TGTGCCAGCTCACCACGGCGGCAAGTTAACTATGGCTACACCTTC. Amino acid sequence: CASSPRRQVNYGYTF.

The V call is TRBV5-1, the J call TRBJ2-2; D remains unclear. Germline V lookup: CDR1 SGHRS, CDR2 YFSETQ. This CDR3 region has 13 residues. V lost 0 bases and J lost 6, with 6 bases in between. The DNA for the CDR3 is TGCGCCAGCAGCTTGGCCCGGGCCGGGGAGCTGTTTTTT. Its protein product is CASSLARAGELFF.

The chain joins TRBV30 to TRBJ1-3; possibly TRBD1 for D (5 bases). This CDR3 has 15 amino acids. The germline V and J ends were trimmed by 3 bases and 2 bases, with 14 bases remaining between them. Germline CDR1 and CDR2: GTSNPN and SVGIG (reference sequence). The CDR3, as DNA: TGTGCCTGGAGGAGGGACGTTGGAACTGGAAACACCATATATTTT. Protein product: CAWRRDVGTGNTIYF.

Comment on this clone: The same CDR3 also results from other DNA sequences found in this sample. The chain joins TRBV11-2 to TRBJ1-1; 9 positions match TRBD1. The CDR3 contains 14 residues. Trimming took 5 bases from V and 4 from J; bases not matched to a gene: 5. The germline CDR1 and CDR2 sequences are SGHAT and FQNNGV. CDR3 DNA: TGTGCCAGCAGCCTTGGACAGGGGAGCACTGAAGCTTTCTTT. It translates to CASSLGQGSTEAFF. Drawing the rest from reference TRBV11-2 and TRBJ1-1, the complete variable domain is EAGVAQSPRYKIIEKRQSVAFWCNPISGHATLYWYQQILGQGPKLLIQFQNNGVVDDSQLPKDRFSAERLKGVDSTLKIQPAKLEDSAVYLCASSLGQGSTEAFFGQGTRLTVV.

This chain joins TRBV5-1 and TRBJ2-7, with 9 bases aligning to TRBD1. V dropped 4 bases and J dropped 6; count of bases not matched to a gene: 8. Looked up from germline, CDR1 is SGHRS and CDR2 is YFSETQ. The CDR3 spans 14 residues. This CDR3 is CASSTGQGSTEQYF. CDR3 in DNA: TGCGCCAGCAGCACAGGACAGGGGAGTACCGAGCAGTACTTC.

The J gene is TRBJ1-4, the V gene TRBV6-5; 8 positions match TRBD1. J was trimmed by 3 bases and V by 6 bases; bases with no gene match: 3. Germline CDR1 MNHEY, CDR2 SVGAGI. The length of the CDR3 is 14 residues. The CDR3, as DNA: TGTGCCAGCAGGGAGACAGGGGCTAATGAAAAACTGTTTTTT. Protein sequence: CASRETGANEKLFF.

The chain links TRBV6-6 to TRBJ2-3; tentatively, D is TRBD2 (5 bases). The CDR3 consists of 15 residues. V was pared by 6 bases and J by 0 bases, with 13 bases between. Looked up from germline, CDR1 is MNHNY and CDR2 is SVGAGI (reference sequence). In DNA form, the CDR3 reads TGTGCCAGCAGGGACTGGGGTTCTAGCACAGATACGCAGTATTTT. Its translation is CASRDWGSSTDTQYF.

The V and J genes are TRBV5-6 and TRBJ1-2; 8 bases fit TRBD1. Germline V gene lookup returns CDR1 SGHDT and CDR2 YYEEEE. CDR3 length: 14 amino acids. Germline trimming cut 0 bases from V and 7 bases from J; bases unmatched to any gene: 5. The CDR3: CASSLGQGLGGYTF. The CDR3 coding sequence is TGTGCCAGCAGCTTGGGACAGGGGTTGGGTGGCTACACCTTC.

A few counts support this clone. The chain uses TRBV29-1 and TRBJ1-1; the D is unclear. V was shortened by 4 bases and J by 1 base, with 10 bases between the two germline ends. This CDR3 region has 13 residues. Per the germline V gene, CDR1 is SQVTM and CDR2 is ANQGSEA. CDR3 bases: TGCAGCGTTGTGCGGGTGGGGAACACTGAAGCTTTCTTT. This sequence encodes CSVVRVGNTEAFF.

A few counts support this clone. The chain carries TRBV4-1 and TRBJ2-3; 7 bases fit TRBD1. Losses at the gene ends were 0 bases for V and 0 bases for J; bases not matched to a gene: 9. The CDR3 has 18 amino acids. The germline CDR1 and CDR2 sequences are MGHRA and YSYEKL. CDR3 in DNA: TGCGCCAGCAGCCAAGAGATCGTTGAGGGGGCGAGCACAGATACGCAGTATTTT. This codes for CASSQEIVEGASTDTQYF.

The chain recombines TRBV6-5 with TRBJ2-5, with 11 nucleotides matching TRBD1. V was pared by 7 bases and J by 7 bases, with 8 bases of the junction left unmatched. This CDR3 spans 14 amino acids. CDR1 is MNHEY, CDR2 SVGAGI, per germline. The CDR3 nucleotides are TGTGCCAGCATGGGAGGGACAGGGGGGGTGACCCAGTACTTC. It is translated as CASMGGTGGVTQYF.

This clone has a handful of counts. CDR3 nucleotides: TGTGCCAGCAGTTACTCGGGGCAGGCCAATCAGCCCCAGCATTTT. It encodes CASSYSGQANQPQHF. This sequence joins TRBV6-5 and TRBJ1-5; D may be TRBD1 (5 bases). Germline V CDR1 and CDR2: MNHEY, SVGAGI. With 0 bases removed from V and 3 bases from J, the gap between germline ends came to 9 bases. There are 15 residues in the CDR3.

V usage is TRBV5-1 and J usage is TRBJ2-2; D is unclear. The CDR3 length is 13 residues. V lost 0 bases and J lost 7, with 7 bases in between. Germline values: CDR1 SGHRS, CDR2 YFSETQ. In nucleotides, the CDR3 is TGCGCCAGCAGCTTGGAACCTAGCGGGGAGCTGTTTTTT. This encodes CASSLEPSGELFF.

The chain combines TRBV7-2 with TRBJ2-7; D gene ambiguous. This CDR3 is 15 amino acids long. V was pared by 5 bases and J by 3 bases, with 17 bases between. Germline V gives CDR1 SGHTA, CDR2 FQGNSA. CDR3 residues: CASSKLGTTDYEQYF. CDR3 nucleotide sequence: TGTGCCAGCAGCAAATTAGGAACTACCGACTACGAGCAGTACTTC.

The chain joins TRBV5-4 to TRBJ1-6; D might be TRBD1 (5 bases). Looked up from germline, CDR1 is SGHNT and CDR2 is YYREEE (reference sequence). The germline V and J ends were trimmed by 4 bases and 9 bases, with 17 bases remaining between them. The CDR3 is 15 residues long. This CDR3 is CASSVEGRAGSPLHF. The CDR3 nucleotides read TGTGCCAGCAGCGTCGAGGGGAGGGCAGGTTCACCCCTCCACTTT. The whole variable domain, remainder taken from reference TRBV5-4 and TRBJ1-6, is ETGVTQSPTHLIKTRGQQVTLRCSSQSGHNTVSWYQQALGQGPQFIFQYYREEENGRGNFPPRFSGLQFPNYSSELNVNALELDDSALYLCASSVEGRAGSPLHFGNGTRLTVT.

The V and J genes are TRBV27 and TRBJ1-2, with D perhaps TRBD1 (6 bases). In germline, CDR1 is MNHEY, CDR2 SMNVEV (reference sequence). CDR3 length: 13 amino acids. V was trimmed by 5 bases and J by 7 bases, leaving 14 bases between them. Here the CDR3 DNA reads TGTGCCAGCAGTCCGGGGGGGGGCGGTGGCTACACCTTC. Protein: CASSPGGGGGYTF.